The 17 T cell receptor beta chains given below trace back to one sample, sequenced in a study of T cell responses to AZD1222 COVID-19 vaccine. Clones were sequenced by immunoSEQ multiplex PCR, and TCRdb holds only the in-frame ones, with some missing. The table records tens of thousands of clones, 80% to 95% of them present only once. The sequences come from peripheral blood, collected 28 days after the second AZD1222 dose. The receptors here all came from an adult who received the AZD1222 COVID-19 vaccine.

The chain uses TRBV18 and TRBJ2-5, with 9 bases aligning to TRBD2. The CDR3 loop spans 15 amino acids. V shed 2 bases and J 5 bases; nucleotides not matched to a gene: 6. Germline CDR1 and CDR2: KGHSH and LQKENI. In nucleotides, the CDR3 is TGTGCCAGCTCACCATTAGCGGGAGTATTGGAGACCCAGTACTTC. Amino acids: CASSPLAGVLETQYF.

The rearrangement links TRBV27 to TRBJ1-1; D perhaps matches TRBD1 (5 bases). V was pared by 5 bases and J by 0 bases, with 13 bases between. The CDR3 has 15 amino acids. CDR1 MNHEY and CDR2 SMNVEV come from the germline V gene (reference sequence). CDR3 amino acids: CASSPILGLNTEAFF. In DNA form, the CDR3 reads TGTGCCAGCAGTCCCATCCTGGGGCTGAACACTGAAGCTTTCTTT.

CDR3 coding DNA: TGTGCCAGCAGTGAATGGGGCAGCTCTAACTATGGCTACACCTTC. As protein: CASSEWGSSNYGYTF. The V and J genes are TRBV6-1 and TRBJ1-2; a weak D match, TRBD1 (5 bases). Germline lookup yields CDR1 MNHNS and CDR2 SASEGT. Trimming cost V 2 bases and J 0 bases, with 10 bases left between them. CDR3 length equals 15 residues.

The chain uses TRBV19 and TRBJ1-4; unclear D gene. Germline loops: CDR1 LNHDA, CDR2 SQIVND (reference sequence). The ends were cut back, 9 bases at V and 8 bases at J, with 16 bases in the middle. The CDR3 totals 13 residues. The CDR3 region has the DNA TGTGCCAGCACCACGGGGTTAAGGGAAAAACTGTTTTTT. It yields the protein CASTTGLREKLFF. The full variable domain, with the rest looked up from reference TRBV19 and TRBJ1-4, is DGGITQSPKYLFRKEGQNVTLSCEQNLNHDAMYWYRQDPGQGLRLIYYSQIVNDFQKGDIAEGYSVSREKKESFPLTVTSAQKNPTAFYLCASTTGLREKLFFGSGTQLSVL.

This rearrangement joins TRBV6-5 to TRBJ2-3, with D perhaps TRBD1 or TRBD2 (5 bases each). The CDR3 has 13 residues. V lost 8 bases, J lost 0 bases, and 9 bases lay in between. Per germline, CDR1 MNHEY and CDR2 SVGAGI. The CDR3 region is CASRGLSTDTQYF. The CDR3 nucleotides read TGTGCCAGCCGGGGCCTTAGCACAGATACGCAGTATTTT.

The V call is TRBV19, the J call TRBJ1-4; tentatively, D is TRBD1 (5 bases). The CDR3 covers 15 residues. Trimming took off 6 bases at V and 8 bases at J, with 19 bases between the two ends. Germline V CDR1 and CDR2: LNHDA, SQIVND (reference sequence). The CDR3 coding sequence is TGTGCCAGTAGGGACCCCGGGAGGGGTGAGGAAAAACTGTTTTTT. It specifies CASRDPGRGEEKLFF.

The V gene is TRBV10-3, the J gene TRBJ2-3; the D is unclear. Germline V lookup: CDR1 ENHRY, CDR2 SYGVKD. The length of the CDR3 is 11 residues. Deletions cut 4 bases from V and 5 bases from J, with 4 bases between. CDR3 loop: CAISVKDTQYF. Here the CDR3 DNA reads TGTGCCATCAGTGTTAAAGATACGCAGTATTTT.

The chain is built from TRBV29-1 and TRBJ1-1; D possibly corresponds to TRBD1 (5 bases). CDR1 is SQVTM and CDR2 is ANQGSEA in the germline V gene. CDR3 length equals 13 residues. The CDR3 DNA reads as TGCAGGACCTCTCTGGGGGGGTGGACTGAAGCTTTCTTT. Amino acid sequence: CRTSLGGWTEAFF.

This sequence joins TRBV19 and TRBJ2-7; D tentatively reads TRBD1 or TRBD2 (6 bases each). This CDR3 is built from 15 residues. The germline V gene encodes CDR1 LNHDA and CDR2 SQIVND (reference sequence). V was shortened by 0 bases and J by 4 bases, with 13 bases between the two germline ends. The DNA of the CDR3 is TGTGCCAGTAGTATAGAAGGGGGGCCTGGATACGAGCAGTACTTC. It encodes CASSIEGGPGYEQYF.

The gene calls are TRBV24-1 and TRBJ2-1; D remains ambiguous. Between the trimmed V and J ends, which lost 5 bases and 4 bases, there was a span of 8 bases. The CDR3 is 13 residues long. Per the germline V gene, CDR1 is KGHDR and CDR2 is SFDVKD. The CDR3 nucleotides read TGTGCCACCAGTGGCAACTTGTACAATGAGCAGTTCTTC. It yields the protein CATSGNLYNEQFF.

The chain employs TRBV7-9 and TRBJ2-7; D remains unclear. CDR3 length: 13 residues. Germline values: CDR1 SEHNR, CDR2 FQNEAQ (reference sequence). Deletions cut 5 bases from V and 0 bases from J, with 8 bases between. The DNA of the CDR3 is TGTGCCAGCAGCGCGGCAGGCTCCTACGAGCAGTACTTC. Its protein product is CASSAAGSYEQYF.

V gene TRBV6-2 or TRBV6-3 combines with J gene TRBJ1-5; 7 nucleotides agree with TRBD1. Germline V gives CDR1 MNHEY, CDR2 SVGEGT. V lost 0 bases to trimming and J lost 4 bases; unmatched junction nucleotides: 15. The CDR3 spans 19 residues. The CDR3 protein is CASSYSINIPDRENQPQHF. DNA of the CDR3: TGTGCCAGCAGTTACTCGATTAATATACCAGACAGGGAAAATCAGCCCCAGCATTTT.

The J gene is TRBJ1-2, the V gene TRBV19; TRBD1 is a possible D gene (6 bases). CDR3 length equals 14 residues. From germline, CDR1 is LNHDA and CDR2 SQIVND (reference sequence). The V end was cut by 6 bases, the J end by 3 bases, with 14 bases between. The CDR3 region has the DNA TGTGCCAGTAGAAACAGGGATTTGGACTATGGCTACACCTTC. This encodes CASRNRDLDYGYTF.

This clone has just one count. V gene TRBV7-2 combines with J gene TRBJ2-2; 8 bases agree with TRBD1. Germline V lookup: CDR1 SGHTA, CDR2 FQGNSA. The CDR3 sequence is 15 residues long. The ends lost 5 bases at V and 4 bases at J; junction bases unmatched: 6. For the CDR3, the DNA is TGTGCCAGCAGCCAAGACAGGGGTGCCACCGGGGAGCTGTTTTTT. Residues: CASSQDRGATGELFF.

This rearrangement joins TRBV6-5 to TRBJ1-5; 8 positions agree with TRBD1. This CDR3 region has 14 residues. Trimming cost V 7 bases and J 6 bases; bases outside gene matches: 8. Germline CDR1 and CDR2: MNHEY and SVGAGI. The CDR3 DNA is TGTGCCAGCACCGGGACAGGTTATCCTCAGCCCCAGCATTTT. It is translated as CASTGTGYPQPQHF.

J is TRBJ2-1 and V is TRBV19; unclear D gene. The CDR3 has 13 amino acids. Trimming shortened V by 6 bases and J by 6 bases, and 12 bases separated the two germline ends. CDR1 LNHDA and CDR2 SQIVND come from the germline V gene (reference sequence). In DNA form, the CDR3 reads TGTGCCAGTAGCCTCAGGTACAGCAATGAGCAGTTCTTC. It encodes CASSLRYSNEQFF.

The rearrangement uses TRBV6-1 and TRBJ1-2, with D possibly matching TRBD1 (5 bases). The length of the CDR3 is 14 residues. The V end lost 0 bases, the J end lost 7 bases, and 12 bases lay between the germline ends. The germline V gene encodes CDR1 MNHNS and CDR2 SASEGT. The CDR3 nucleotides are TGTGCCAGCAGTGAAGCTCGTGGGGCCGGTGGCTACACCTTC. Translated: CASSEARGAGGYTF.